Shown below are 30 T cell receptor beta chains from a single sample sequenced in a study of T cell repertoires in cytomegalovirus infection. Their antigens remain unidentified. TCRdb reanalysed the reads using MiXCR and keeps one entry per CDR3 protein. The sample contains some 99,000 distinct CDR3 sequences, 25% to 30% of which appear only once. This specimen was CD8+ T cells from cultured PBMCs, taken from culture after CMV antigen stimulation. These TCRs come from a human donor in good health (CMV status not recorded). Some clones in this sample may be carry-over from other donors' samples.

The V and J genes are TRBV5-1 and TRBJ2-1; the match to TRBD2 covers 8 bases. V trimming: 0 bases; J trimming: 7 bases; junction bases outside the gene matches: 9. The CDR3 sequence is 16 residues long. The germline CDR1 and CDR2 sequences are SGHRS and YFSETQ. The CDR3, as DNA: TGCGCCAGCAGCTTGGCCCTAACGGGGGGGCAGAATGAGCAGTTCTTC. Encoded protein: CASSLALTGGQNEQFF.

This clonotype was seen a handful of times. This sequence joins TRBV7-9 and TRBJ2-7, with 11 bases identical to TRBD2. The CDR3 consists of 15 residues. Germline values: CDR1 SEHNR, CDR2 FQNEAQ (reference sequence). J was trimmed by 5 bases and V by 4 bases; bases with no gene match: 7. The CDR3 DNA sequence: TGTGCCAGCAGCTCCAGGACTAGCGGGCCCCACGAGCAGTACTTC. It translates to CASSSRTSGPHEQYF.

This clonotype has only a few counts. Here the CDR3 reads CASSLGVGNQPQHF. CDR3 nucleotide sequence: TGTGCCAGCAGTCTCGGAGTTGGCAATCAGCCCCAGCATTTT. The chain couples TRBV28 to TRBJ1-5, with D uncertain. Trimming took 5 bases from V and 2 from J, leaving 10 bases between them. CDR3 length equals 14 residues. The germline CDR1 and CDR2 sequences are MDHEN and SYDVKM.

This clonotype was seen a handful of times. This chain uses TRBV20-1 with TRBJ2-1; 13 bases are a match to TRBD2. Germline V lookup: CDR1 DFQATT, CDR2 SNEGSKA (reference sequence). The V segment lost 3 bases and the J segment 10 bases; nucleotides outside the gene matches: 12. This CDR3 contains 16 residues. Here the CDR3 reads CSASPSRLAGGWEQFF. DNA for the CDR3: TGCAGTGCTAGTCCCTCTCGACTAGCGGGGGGATGGGAGCAGTTCTTC.

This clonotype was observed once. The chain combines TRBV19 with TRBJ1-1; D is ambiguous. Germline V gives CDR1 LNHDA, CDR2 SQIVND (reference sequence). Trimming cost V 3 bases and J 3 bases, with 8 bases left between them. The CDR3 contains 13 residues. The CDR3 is CASSIVQYTEAFF. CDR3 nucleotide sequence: TGTGCCAGTAGTATCGTCCAGTACACTGAAGCTTTCTTT. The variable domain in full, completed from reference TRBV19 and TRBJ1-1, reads DGGITQSPKYLFRKEGQNVTLSCEQNLNHDAMYWYRQDPGQGLRLIYYSQIVNDFQKGDIAEGYSVSREKKESFPLTVTSAQKNPTAFYLCASSIVQYTEAFFGQGTRLTVV.

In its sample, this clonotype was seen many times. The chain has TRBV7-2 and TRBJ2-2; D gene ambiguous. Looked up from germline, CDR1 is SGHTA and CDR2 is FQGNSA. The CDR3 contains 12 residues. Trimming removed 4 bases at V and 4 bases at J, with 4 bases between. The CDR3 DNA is TGTGCCAGCAGCTCCATCACCGGGGAGCTGTTTTTT. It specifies CASSSITGELFF.

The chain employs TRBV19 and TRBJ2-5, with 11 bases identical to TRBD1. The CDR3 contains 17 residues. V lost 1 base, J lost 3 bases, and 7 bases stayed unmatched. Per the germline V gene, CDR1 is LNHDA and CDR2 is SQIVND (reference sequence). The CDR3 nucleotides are TGTGCCAGTAGTATAGGTGCGGGGACAGGGGGAGAAGAGACCCAGTACTTC. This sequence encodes CASSIGAGTGGEETQYF. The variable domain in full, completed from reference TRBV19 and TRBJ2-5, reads DGGITQSPKYLFRKEGQNVTLSCEQNLNHDAMYWYRQDPGQGLRLIYYSQIVNDFQKGDIAEGYSVSREKKESFPLTVTSAQKNPTAFYLCASSIGAGTGGEETQYFGPGTRLLVL.

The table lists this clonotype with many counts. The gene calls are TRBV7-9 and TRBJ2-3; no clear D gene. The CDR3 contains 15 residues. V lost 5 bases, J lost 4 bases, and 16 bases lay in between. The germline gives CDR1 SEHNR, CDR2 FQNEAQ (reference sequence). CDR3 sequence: CASSPSLVIADTQYF. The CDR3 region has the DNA TGTGCCAGCAGCCCGTCCCTAGTTATCGCAGATACGCAGTATTTT.

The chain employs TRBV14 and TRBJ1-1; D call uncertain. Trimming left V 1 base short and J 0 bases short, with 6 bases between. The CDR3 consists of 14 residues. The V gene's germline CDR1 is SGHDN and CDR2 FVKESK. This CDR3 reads CASSQGFLNTEAFF. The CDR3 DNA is TGTGCCAGCAGCCAAGGATTTTTGAACACTGAAGCTTTCTTT.

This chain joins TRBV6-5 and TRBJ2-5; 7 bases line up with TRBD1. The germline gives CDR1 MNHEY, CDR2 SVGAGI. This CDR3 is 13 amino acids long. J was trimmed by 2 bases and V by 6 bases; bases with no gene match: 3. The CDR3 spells CASSSGQQETQYF. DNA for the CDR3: TGTGCCAGCAGCTCGGGACAGCAAGAGACCCAGTACTTC.

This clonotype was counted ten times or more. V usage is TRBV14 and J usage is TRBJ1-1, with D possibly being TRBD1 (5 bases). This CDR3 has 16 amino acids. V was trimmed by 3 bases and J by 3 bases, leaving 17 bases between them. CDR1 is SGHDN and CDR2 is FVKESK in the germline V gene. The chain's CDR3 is CASSHESLGRDTEAFF. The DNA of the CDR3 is TGTGCCAGCAGCCACGAATCTCTCGGCAGGGACACTGAAGCTTTCTTT.

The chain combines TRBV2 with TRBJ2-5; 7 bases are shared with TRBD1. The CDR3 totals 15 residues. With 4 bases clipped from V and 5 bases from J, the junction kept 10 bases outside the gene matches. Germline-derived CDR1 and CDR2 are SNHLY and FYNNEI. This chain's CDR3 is CASSGGQDVGETQYF. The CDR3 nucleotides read TGTGCCAGCAGTGGTGGACAGGATGTTGGGGAGACCCAGTACTTC.

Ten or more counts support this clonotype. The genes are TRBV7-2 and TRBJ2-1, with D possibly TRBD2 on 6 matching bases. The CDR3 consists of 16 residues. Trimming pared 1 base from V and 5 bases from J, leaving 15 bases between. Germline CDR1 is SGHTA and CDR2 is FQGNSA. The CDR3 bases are TGTGCCAGCAGCTTAGAAGTGGAGGGCCCCGACAATGAGCAGTTCTTC. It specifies CASSLEVEGPDNEQFF.

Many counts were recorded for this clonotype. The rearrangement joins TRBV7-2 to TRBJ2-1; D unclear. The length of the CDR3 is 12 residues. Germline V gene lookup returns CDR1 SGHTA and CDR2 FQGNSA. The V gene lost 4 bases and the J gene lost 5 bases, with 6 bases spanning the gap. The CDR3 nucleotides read TGTGCCAGCAGCTATTCCAACAATGAGCAGTTCTTC. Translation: CASSYSNNEQFF.

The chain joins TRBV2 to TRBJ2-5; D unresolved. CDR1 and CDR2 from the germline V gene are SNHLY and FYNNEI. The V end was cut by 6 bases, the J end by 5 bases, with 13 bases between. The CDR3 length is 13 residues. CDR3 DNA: TGTGCCAGCAGCCGACTTTACCGCGAGACCCAGTACTTC. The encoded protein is CASSRLYRETQYF.

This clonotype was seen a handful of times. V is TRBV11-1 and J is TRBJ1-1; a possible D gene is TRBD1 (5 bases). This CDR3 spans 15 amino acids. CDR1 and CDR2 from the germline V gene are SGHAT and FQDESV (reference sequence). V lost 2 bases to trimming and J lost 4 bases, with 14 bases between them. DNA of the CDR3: TGTGCCAGCAGCTTAAGCCGGGGCGGGATCACTGAAGCTTTCTTT. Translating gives CASSLSRGGITEAFF. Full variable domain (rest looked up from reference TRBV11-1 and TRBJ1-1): EAEVAQSPRYKITEKSQAVAFWCDPISGHATLYWYRQILGQGPELLVQFQDESVVDDSQLPKDRFSAERLKGVDSTLKIQPAELGDSAMYLCASSLSRGGITEAFFGQGTRLTVV.

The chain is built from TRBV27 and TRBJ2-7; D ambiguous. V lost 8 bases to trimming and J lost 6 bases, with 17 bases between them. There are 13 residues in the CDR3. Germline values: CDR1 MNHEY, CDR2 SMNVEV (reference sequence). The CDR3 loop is CASAPLPIGEQYF. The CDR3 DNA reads TGTGCCAGCGCCCCACTCCCCATCGGCGAGCAGTACTTC.

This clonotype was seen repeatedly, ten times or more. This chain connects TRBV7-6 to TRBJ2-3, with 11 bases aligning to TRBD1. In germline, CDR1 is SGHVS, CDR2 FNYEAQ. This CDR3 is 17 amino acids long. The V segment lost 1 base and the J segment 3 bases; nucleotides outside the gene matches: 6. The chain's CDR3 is CASSLVWTGGETDTQYF. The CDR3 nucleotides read TGTGCCAGCAGCTTAGTTTGGACAGGGGGCGAAACAGATACGCAGTATTTT.

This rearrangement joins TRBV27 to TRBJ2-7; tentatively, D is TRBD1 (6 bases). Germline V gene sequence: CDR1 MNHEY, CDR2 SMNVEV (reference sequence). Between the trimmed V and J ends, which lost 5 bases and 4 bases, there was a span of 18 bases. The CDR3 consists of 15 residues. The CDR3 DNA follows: TGTGCCAGCAGTCCACCCGGGACAAGGGAGTACGAGCAGTACTTC. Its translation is CASSPPGTREYEQYF.

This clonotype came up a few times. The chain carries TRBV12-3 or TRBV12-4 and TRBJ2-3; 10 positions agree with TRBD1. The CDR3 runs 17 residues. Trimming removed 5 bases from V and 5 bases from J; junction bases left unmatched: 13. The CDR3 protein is CASSGFGTGVLIDTQYF. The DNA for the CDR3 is TGTGCCAGCAGTGGGTTCGGGACAGGGGTCCTTATAGATACGCAGTATTTT.

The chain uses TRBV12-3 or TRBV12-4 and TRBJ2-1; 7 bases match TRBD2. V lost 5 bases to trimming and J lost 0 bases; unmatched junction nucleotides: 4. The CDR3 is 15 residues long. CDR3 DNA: TGTGCCAGCAGTCCAGCGGGGCTCTCCTACAATGAGCAGTTCTTC. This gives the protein CASSPAGLSYNEQFF.

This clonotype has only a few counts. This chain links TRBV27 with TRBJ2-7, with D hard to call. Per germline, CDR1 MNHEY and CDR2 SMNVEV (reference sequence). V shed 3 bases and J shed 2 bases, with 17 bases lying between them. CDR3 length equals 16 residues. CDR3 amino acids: CASSLGPPAVTYEQYF. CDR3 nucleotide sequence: TGTGCCAGCAGTTTGGGCCCCCCAGCAGTCACCTACGAGCAGTACTTC.

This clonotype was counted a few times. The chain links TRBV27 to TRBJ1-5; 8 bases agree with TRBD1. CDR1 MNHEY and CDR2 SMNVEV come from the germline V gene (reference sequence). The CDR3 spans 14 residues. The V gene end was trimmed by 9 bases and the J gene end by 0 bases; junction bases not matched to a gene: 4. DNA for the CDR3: TGTGCCAGTGGACAGGGATATAGCAATCAGCCCCAGCATTTT. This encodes CASGQGYSNQPQHF.

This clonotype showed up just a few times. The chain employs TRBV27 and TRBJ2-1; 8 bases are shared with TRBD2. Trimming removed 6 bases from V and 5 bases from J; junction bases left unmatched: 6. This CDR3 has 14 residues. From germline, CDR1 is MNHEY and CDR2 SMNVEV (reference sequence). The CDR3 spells CASSARGDNNEQFF. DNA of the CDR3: TGTGCCAGCAGCGCGCGGGGGGATAACAATGAGCAGTTCTTC.

The CDR3 DNA is TGCGCCAGCAGCTTAGCACTTGCGAGCACCGGGGAGCTGTTTTTT. Translating gives CASSLALASTGELFF. The chain employs TRBV5-1 and TRBJ2-2; D gene ambiguous. V was trimmed by 2 bases and J by 4 bases, leaving 12 bases between them. The CDR3 is 15 residues long. CDR1 is SGHRS, CDR2 YFSETQ, per germline.

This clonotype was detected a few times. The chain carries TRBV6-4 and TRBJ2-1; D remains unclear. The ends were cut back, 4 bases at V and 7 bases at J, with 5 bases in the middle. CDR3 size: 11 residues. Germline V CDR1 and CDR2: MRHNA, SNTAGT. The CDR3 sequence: CASSVGNEQFF. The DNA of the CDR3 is TGTGCCAGCAGTGTCGGGAATGAGCAGTTCTTC.

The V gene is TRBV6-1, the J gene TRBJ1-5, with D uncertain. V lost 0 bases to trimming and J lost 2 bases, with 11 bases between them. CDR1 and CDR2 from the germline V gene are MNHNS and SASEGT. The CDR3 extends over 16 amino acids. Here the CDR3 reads CASSEARGFGNQPQHF. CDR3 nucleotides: TGTGCCAGCAGTGAAGCGCGAGGGTTCGGCAATCAGCCCCAGCATTTT.

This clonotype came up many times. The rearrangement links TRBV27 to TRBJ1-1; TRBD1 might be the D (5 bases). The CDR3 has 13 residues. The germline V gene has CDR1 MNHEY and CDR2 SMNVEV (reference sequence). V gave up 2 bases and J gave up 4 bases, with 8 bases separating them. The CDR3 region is CASSLATGTEAFF. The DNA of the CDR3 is TGTGCCAGCAGTTTAGCCACAGGCACTGAAGCTTTCTTT.

CDR3 protein: CASSRGHPSPLHF. For the CDR3, the DNA is TGCGCCAGCAGCCGGGGACATCCTTCACCCCTCCACTTT. The genes are TRBV4-1 and TRBJ1-6, with a tentative D call TRBD1 (6 bases). The CDR3 length is 13 residues. Germline V CDR1 and CDR2: MGHRA, YSYEKL. Trimming cost V 4 bases and J 9 bases, with 10 bases left between them.

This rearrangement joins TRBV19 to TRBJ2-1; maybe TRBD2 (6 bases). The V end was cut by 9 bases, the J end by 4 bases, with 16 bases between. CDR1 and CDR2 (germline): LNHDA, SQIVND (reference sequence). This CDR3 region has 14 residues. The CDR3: CASAQGTSYNEQFF. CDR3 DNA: TGTGCCAGCGCTCAAGGGACTTCGTACAATGAGCAGTTCTTC.